One and the same sample provided the 24 T cell receptor beta chains below, sequenced in a study of CD8 T cells in ankylosing spondylitis. TCRdb independently ran MiXCR on the 5' RACE reads; one entry per CDR3 protein. The repertoire holds roughly 180,000 distinct CDR3 sequences, 9.8% seen once, with over 12% in the top ten. Sequencing used blood, either unsorted or a sorted T cell fraction (not recorded which). The origin of the receptors is a female donor with ankylosing spondylitis or in good health (not recorded which).

This clonotype has just a few counts. The chain has TRBV12-3 or TRBV12-4 and TRBJ2-3, with D possibly being TRBD1 (7 bases). The V gene lost 2 bases and the J gene lost 5 bases, with 11 bases spanning the gap. The CDR3 has 14 amino acids. The CDR3 is CASSLRRDRDTQYF. DNA for the CDR3: TGTGCCAGCAGTTTACGGCGGGACAGAGATACGCAGTATTTT.

This clonotype was recorded a few times. The chain uses TRBV2 and TRBJ2-1; D is uncertain. This CDR3 has 13 amino acids. V lost 8 bases and J 4 bases, leaving 12 bases between the germline ends. The germline gives CDR1 SNHLY, CDR2 FYNNEI. In DNA form, the CDR3 reads TGTGCCAGCGAACGGTTGCCTTACAATGAGCAGTTCTTC. Translated: CASERLPYNEQFF.

The rearrangement links TRBV20-1 to TRBJ2-7; 10 bases agree with TRBD2. The CDR3 has 19 residues. Germline CDR1 and CDR2: DFQATT and SNEGSKA (reference sequence). V lost 2 bases to trimming and J lost 1 base; unmatched junction nucleotides: 17. This CDR3 is CSARPPPHASGRASYEQYF. CDR3 coding DNA: TGCAGTGCTAGACCCCCACCCCACGCTAGCGGGAGAGCATCCTACGAGCAGTACTTC.

This clonotype was found many times. The CDR3: CASSQERNHLVGELFF. The CDR3 DNA reads as TGCGCCAGCAGCCAAGAACGCAATCACCTGGTCGGGGAGCTGTTTTTT. The chain uses TRBV4-3 and TRBJ2-2; no definite D call. The germline V and J ends were trimmed by 0 bases and 7 bases, with 15 bases remaining between them. The CDR3 extends over 16 amino acids. Per the germline V gene, CDR1 is LGHNA and CDR2 is YSLEER.

In its sample, this clonotype was seen many times. The chain joins TRBV7-6 to TRBJ1-1; unclear D gene. Germline values: CDR1 SGHVS, CDR2 FNYEAQ. The CDR3 contains 13 residues. V gave up 0 bases and J gave up 1 base, with 3 bases separating them. For the CDR3, the DNA is TGTGCCAGCAGCTTAGCACAGAACACTGAAGCTTTCTTT. This codes for CASSLAQNTEAFF. The whole variable domain, remainder taken from reference TRBV7-6 and TRBJ1-1, is GAGVSQSPRYKVTKRGQDVALRCDPISGHVSLYWYRQALGQGPEFLTYFNYEAQQDKSGLPNDRFSAERPEGSISTLTIQRTEQRDSAMYRCASSLAQNTEAFFGQGTRLTVV.

The sample holds a few counts of this clonotype. This chain joins TRBV6-6 and TRBJ1-1; the D gene is possibly TRBD1 (5 bases). Between the trimmed V and J ends, which lost 6 bases and 2 bases, there was a span of 10 bases. Germline CDR1 MNHNY, CDR2 SVGAGI (reference sequence). CDR3 size: 13 residues. The CDR3 sequence: CASRMGPNTEAFF. The CDR3 bases are TGTGCCAGCAGGATGGGGCCAAACACTGAAGCTTTCTTT.

Only a few counts were recorded for this clonotype. The gene calls are TRBV3-1 and TRBJ2-1, with D uncertain. V dropped 1 base and J dropped 0 bases, with 13 bases sitting between them. CDR1 is LGHDT, CDR2 YNNKEL, per germline (reference sequence). The CDR3 length is 17 residues. CDR3: CASSQGHRLGSYNEQFF. The CDR3 region has the DNA TGTGCCAGCAGCCAAGGACACCGCCTTGGCTCCTACAATGAGCAGTTCTTC.

This chain uses TRBV7-9 with TRBJ2-5; the D gene is possibly TRBD2 (6 bases). Germline CDR1 reads SEHNR; CDR2 reads FQNEAQ (reference sequence). The ends were cut back, 4 bases at V and 5 bases at J, with 11 bases in the middle. There are 13 residues in the CDR3. The DNA for the CDR3 is TGTGCCAGCAGCTACGGGGGAGAGGAGACCCAGTACTTC. It yields the protein CASSYGGEETQYF.

This clonotype was recorded at least ten times. The chain uses TRBV5-1 and TRBJ2-6; tentatively, D is TRBD2 (6 bases). With 1 base removed from V and 0 bases from J, the gap between germline ends came to 14 bases. Per germline, CDR1 SGHRS and CDR2 YFSETQ. This CDR3 region has 18 residues. CDR3 loop: CASSLYGGRASGANVLTF. The CDR3 DNA reads TGCGCCAGCAGCTTGTATGGGGGGAGAGCCTCTGGGGCCAACGTCCTGACTTTC.

This clonotype was picked up a small number of times. The rearrangement joins TRBV23-1 to TRBJ1-2, with D perhaps matching TRBD1 (5 bases). TRBV23-1 is marked as an open reading frame, function uncertain. This CDR3 is built from 18 residues. V dropped 2 bases and J dropped 0 bases, with 19 bases sitting between them. Here the CDR3 DNA reads TGCGCCAGCAGTCAACAGGGTGGCGTGTGGACGCCTAACTATGGCTACACCTTC. This encodes CASSQQGGVWTPNYGYTF.

The table lists this clonotype with a few counts. CDR3 nucleotide sequence: TGTGCCAGCAGTCAGACGGTGAGATCTAACTATGGCTACACCTTC. It is translated as CASSQTVRSNYGYTF. The J gene is TRBJ1-2, the V gene TRBV7-9; D is unclear. CDR1 SEHNR and CDR2 FQNEAQ come from the germline V gene (reference sequence). Trimming pared 6 bases from V and 0 bases from J, leaving 14 bases between. This CDR3 spans 15 amino acids. Together with reference TRBV7-9 and TRBJ1-2, the CDR3 gives the full variable domain: DTGVSQNPRHKITKRGQNVTFRCDPISEHNRLYWYRQTLGQGPEFLTYFQNEAQLEKSRLLSDRFSAERPKGSFSTLEIQRTEQGDSAMYLCASSQTVRSNYGYTFGSGTRLTVV.

This clonotype was counted at least ten times. The J gene is TRBJ1-6, the V gene TRBV12-3 or TRBV12-4; D remains unclear. The CDR3 covers 14 residues. Trimming left V 5 bases short and J 7 bases short, with 12 bases between. The CDR3 DNA reads as TGTGCCAGCAGTCCTTTCGGCCTAAATTCACCCCTCCACTTT. Amino acids: CASSPFGLNSPLHF.

This clonotype was observed many times. The V gene is TRBV29-1, the J gene TRBJ2-2; D is unresolved. V was shortened by 6 bases and J by 5 bases, with 10 bases between the two germline ends. The CDR3 spans 12 residues. Germline V CDR1 and CDR2: SQVTM, ANQGSEA. As DNA, the CDR3 is TGCAGCGTCCCCTCAGGAACCGGGGAGCTGTTTTTT. As protein: CSVPSGTGELFF.

This chain connects TRBV12-3 or TRBV12-4 to TRBJ2-5, with 7 bases matching TRBD1. J lost 2 bases, V lost 6 bases, and 9 bases had no gene match. There are 15 residues in the CDR3. CDR3 loop: CASSPQGMGQETQYF. The CDR3 nucleotides read TGTGCCAGCAGCCCACAGGGGATGGGTCAAGAGACCCAGTACTTC.

This clonotype has more than one count but fewer than ten. V is TRBV7-9 and J is TRBJ2-5; 8 bases align to TRBD1. Germline assignment: CDR1 SEHNR and CDR2 FQNEAQ (reference sequence). The trim removed 5 bases at V and 5 bases at J, leaving 10 bases unmatched. There are 15 residues in the CDR3. As DNA, the CDR3 is TGTGCCAGCAGCCTTACCGACAGGGGATCGGAGACCCAGTACTTC. Translated: CASSLTDRGSETQYF.

The J gene is TRBJ1-1, the V gene TRBV12-5; perhaps TRBD1 as D (5 bases). V lost 7 bases to trimming and J lost 3 bases, with 12 bases between them. This CDR3 contains 13 residues. Per germline, CDR1 LGHNT and CDR2 FRNRAP. The CDR3 loop is CASDGGGYTEAFF. The CDR3 DNA follows: TGTGCTAGTGATGGGGGTGGGTACACTGAAGCTTTCTTT.

This chain connects TRBV4-1 to TRBJ2-2; the match to TRBD1 covers 7 bases. Trimming removed 3 bases from V and 6 bases from J; junction bases left unmatched: 7. The CDR3 sequence is 15 residues long. CDR1 is MGHRA, CDR2 YSYEKL, per germline. CDR3 loop: CASSQRGGQAGELFF. As DNA, the CDR3 is TGCGCCAGCAGCCAGAGAGGTGGACAGGCCGGGGAGCTGTTTTTT.

This clonotype was observed a handful of times. The V call is TRBV30, the J call TRBJ2-1; a weak D match, TRBD2 (5 bases). The CDR3 has 13 amino acids. CDR1 and CDR2 from the germline V gene are GTSNPN and SVGIG (reference sequence). V lost 8 bases and J 8 bases, leaving 19 bases between the germline ends. CDR3 sequence reads: CAGNVEADDEQFF. The DNA of the CDR3 is TGTGCCGGCAACGTAGAAGCGGATGATGAGCAGTTCTTC.

The V gene is TRBV28, the J gene TRBJ1-2; 7 bases are a match to TRBD1. Germline loops: CDR1 MDHEN, CDR2 SYDVKM. The J segment lost 8 bases and the V segment lost 5 bases, leaving 8 bases of the junction unmatched. The CDR3 spans 13 residues. CDR3 coding DNA: TGTGCCAGCAGTCCCGGGACAGTAAAGGGCTACACCTTC. Protein sequence: CASSPGTVKGYTF.

This clonotype was seen only a few times. This sequence joins TRBV27 and TRBJ1-1; unclear D gene. CDR1 is MNHEY, CDR2 SMNVEV, per germline (reference sequence). V dropped 0 bases and J dropped 5 bases, with 7 bases sitting between them. The CDR3 length is 13 residues. The CDR3 nucleotides are TGTGCCAGCAGTTTATCGATTGAGACTGAAGCTTTCTTT. Its translation is CASSLSIETEAFF.

This clonotype showed up many times. V is TRBV29-1 and J is TRBJ2-7; 7 nucleotides match TRBD2. Germline CDR1 reads SQVTM; CDR2 reads ANQGSEA. Trimming cost V 5 bases and J 4 bases; bases outside gene matches: 5. The CDR3 contains 12 residues. The CDR3: CSVLAGDYEQYF. CDR3 DNA sequence: TGCAGCGTTCTGGCGGGAGATTACGAGCAGTACTTC.

The V and J genes are TRBV19 and TRBJ2-1; D unclear. The V and J ends lost 6 bases and 5 bases respectively, with 11 bases between them. Germline loops: CDR1 LNHDA, CDR2 SQIVND (reference sequence). The CDR3 is 13 amino acids. CDR3 bases: TGTGCCAGTAGATTAAACCCTGACAATGAGCAGTTCTTC. Protein sequence: CASRLNPDNEQFF. The whole variable domain, filled in from reference TRBV19 and TRBJ2-1, reads DGGITQSPKYLFRKEGQNVTLSCEQNLNHDAMYWYRQDPGQGLRLIYYSQIVNDFQKGDIAEGYSVSREKKESFPLTVTSAQKNPTAFYLCASRLNPDNEQFFGPGTRLTVL.

This clonotype was counted only a few times. The rearrangement joins TRBV4-1 to TRBJ1-2; 8 bases match TRBD1. J gave up 5 bases and V 0 bases, and 5 bases lay outside the gene matches. This CDR3 comprises 15 residues. CDR1 and CDR2 (germline): MGHRA, YSYEKL. CDR3 sequence: CASSQEQGVNYGYTF. CDR3 nucleotides: TGCGCCAGCAGCCAAGAACAGGGGGTTAATTATGGCTACACCTTC.

This chain links TRBV4-1 with TRBJ2-5; 9 bases align to TRBD2. The CDR3 covers 17 residues. Germline V gene lookup returns CDR1 MGHRA and CDR2 YSYEKL. After removal of 0 bases from V and 2 bases from J, the junction contained 7 bases not matched to a gene. The CDR3 DNA is TGCGCCAGCAGCCAAGATGGGGCTAGCGGGGATCAAGAGACCCAGTACTTC. Residues: CASSQDGASGDQETQYF.